These 2 T cell receptor beta chains were all obtained from the same sample, sequenced in a study of T cell repertoires in cytomegalovirus infection. TCRdb used MiXCR to reprocess the reads, holding one entry per CDR3 protein. The sample includes around 170,000 distinct CDR3 sequences, approximately 17% seen only once; the top ten take 15% to 20%. Source material: CD8+ T cells from PBMCs. These TCRs come from a human donor in good health (CMV status not recorded). Some clones in this sample may be carry-over from other donors' samples.

This clonotype was detected a few times. The chain has TRBV7-9 and TRBJ1-1, with D perhaps TRBD1 (5 bases). Trimming removed 5 bases at V and 6 bases at J, with 19 bases between. Germline V gene sequence: CDR1 SEHNR, CDR2 FQNEAQ (reference sequence). CDR3 length: 15 residues. CDR3 in amino acids: CASSPRGGRKAEAFF. CDR3 nucleotide sequence: TGTGCCAGCAGCCCCCGTGGGGGGAGGAAGGCTGAAGCTTTCTTT.

A few counts support this clonotype. The chain combines TRBV12-5 with TRBJ1-1, with 8 bases aligning to TRBD1. The germline V gene has CDR1 LGHNT and CDR2 FRNRAP. The CDR3 has 17 residues. Germline trimming cut 2 bases from V and 0 bases from J; bases unmatched to any gene: 8. The CDR3 nucleotides are TGTGCTAGTGGTTTGACCAGGACAGGGACCATGAACACTGAAGCTTTCTTT. It yields the protein CASGLTRTGTMNTEAFF.